What follows is one T cell receptor (beta chain) and its context. Its specificity is unknown. This PCR relied on a set of 60 Vbeta primers and 13 Jbeta primers. The data were produced by immunoSEQ multiplex PCR, yet TCRdb's version contains in-frame clones alone and is incomplete. The top ten clones hold about 2.2% of a sample with over 250,000 clones, roughly two thirds of them seen once. The source of the sample is a study of cytomegalovirus exposure and HLA in healthy donors. Study-level results: Solely CMV serostatus was available to characterize immune exposure.

Healthy donors of bone marrow made up the group. Deletions cut 4 bases from V and 5 bases from J, with 8 bases between. Germline CDR1 LGHNT, CDR2 FRNRAP. The CDR3 length is 13 residues. The chain has TRBV12-5 and TRBJ2-2; unclear D gene. Sequenced material: PBMCs. The source of this sequence is a female donor in good health and CMV-seronegative. CDR3 bases: TGTGCTAGTGGTTCGCCTCTAACCGGGGAGCTGTTTTTT. This sequence encodes CASGSPLTGELFF.